One sample yielded the 11 T cell receptor beta chains listed below, sequenced in a study of blood T cell repertoires in COVID-19. Sequencing was performed with immunoSEQ multiplex PCR; in TCRdb, only in-frame clones are kept and a portion is missing. This table has 150,000 to 200,000 clones, about 85% appearing once. Sample: peripheral blood. Receptors were obtained from an elderly man with COVID-19, enrolled during active disease.

The chain carries TRBV11-1 and TRBJ2-2; tentative D call: TRBD1 (5 bases). This CDR3 is 15 amino acids long. The V end was cut by 4 bases, the J end by 2 bases, with 11 bases between. Germline V gene sequence: CDR1 SGHAT, CDR2 FQDESV (reference sequence). The CDR3 bases are TGTGCCAGCAGCTGGTCAGGGCTAAACACCGGGGAGCTGTTTTTT. It yields the protein CASSWSGLNTGELFF.

This clone was counted only a few times. The chain combines TRBV28 with TRBJ1-4; no clear D. Germline assignment: CDR1 MDHEN and CDR2 SYDVKM. Deletions cut 3 bases from V and 0 bases from J, with 5 bases between. The CDR3 has 14 amino acids. CDR3 in DNA: TGTGCCAGCAGTTTGCAGACAACTAATGAAAAACTGTTTTTT. Encoded protein: CASSLQTTNEKLFF.

The chain combines TRBV2 with TRBJ1-2; TRBD1 agrees at 7 bases. The J segment lost 1 base and the V segment lost 4 bases, leaving 3 bases of the junction unmatched. Germline V CDR1 and CDR2: SNHLY, FYNNEI. The CDR3 length is 14 residues. Written as DNA, the CDR3 is TGTGCCAGCAGTGCGGGACAGAGTAACTATGGCTACACCTTC. Its protein is CASSAGQSNYGYTF. The variable domain in full, with the rest retrieved from reference TRBV2 and TRBJ1-2, is EPEVTQTPSHQVTQMGQEVILRCVPISNHLYFYWYRQILGQKVEFLVSFYNNEISEKSEIFDDQFSVERPDGSNFTLKIRSTKLEDSAMYFCASSAGQSNYGYTFGSGTRLTVV.

This chain uses TRBV9 with TRBJ1-2; 12 positions match TRBD1. The CDR3 spans 15 residues. The ends lost 2 bases at V and 3 bases at J; junction bases unmatched: 2. CDR1 and CDR2 (germline): SGDLS, YYNGEE. DNA for the CDR3: TGTGCCAGCAGCGTGGGGACAGGGGGCTACTATGGCTACACCTTC. Encoded protein: CASSVGTGGYYGYTF.

This chain uses TRBV18 with TRBJ1-5; D is undetermined. The germline V and J ends were trimmed by 2 bases and 7 bases, with 9 bases remaining between them. CDR1 KGHSH and CDR2 LQKENI come from the germline V gene. The CDR3 consists of 13 residues. The CDR3 sequence: CASSPDRSQPQHF. In DNA form, the CDR3 reads TGTGCCAGCTCACCAGATCGAAGCCAGCCCCAGCATTTT.

V and J are TRBV6-2 or TRBV6-3 and TRBJ1-2; the match to TRBD1 covers 8 bases. This CDR3 comprises 14 residues. V shed 4 bases, J shed 3 bases, and the junction held 4 bases outside the gene matches. Germline V gene lookup returns CDR1 MNHEY and CDR2 SVGEGT. CDR3 nucleotides: TGTGCCAGCAGTTCACAGGGGGTCTACTATGGCTACACCTTC. Protein product: CASSSQGVYYGYTF.

This clone turned up a few times. The J gene is TRBJ1-3, the V gene TRBV10-3; 8 nucleotides line up with TRBD1. The V and J ends lost 6 bases and 0 bases, in that order; junction bases with no gene match: 7. The length of the CDR3 is 16 residues. In germline, CDR1 is ENHRY, CDR2 SYGVKD. CDR3 in DNA: TGTGCCATCAGCCTACAGGGGGAACTCTCTGGAAACACCATATATTTT. This encodes CAISLQGELSGNTIYF.

The chain has TRBV6-6 and TRBJ1-5; tentative D call: TRBD1 (6 bases). Germline V gene sequence: CDR1 MNHNY, CDR2 SVGAGI (reference sequence). V was pared by 10 bases and J by 5 bases, with 18 bases between. The CDR3 loop spans 14 amino acids. CDR3 DNA: TGTGCCACACAGGGTGCGGCCCTTGATCAGCCCCAGCATTTT. Protein product: CATQGAALDQPQHF.

A few counts support this clone. The chain couples TRBV19 to TRBJ2-2; 7 bases fit TRBD1. V was pared by 3 bases and J by 0 bases, with 4 bases of the junction left unmatched. Per germline, CDR1 LNHDA and CDR2 SQIVND (reference sequence). This CDR3 region has 16 residues. The CDR3 is CASSILQGSNTGELFF. The CDR3 DNA is TGTGCCAGTAGTATTCTACAGGGGTCGAACACCGGGGAGCTGTTTTTT.

This clone was observed a few times. The V call is TRBV23-1, the J call TRBJ2-2; 12 positions match TRBD1. Being an ORF, TRBV23-1 has a function that is uncertain. The ends lost 7 bases at V and 5 bases at J; junction bases unmatched: 17. The CDR3 has 19 residues. The CDR3, as DNA: TGCGCCAGCATTCCCAGACCGGGACAGGGGGCAATGGGGACCGGGGAGCTGTTTTTT. Translating gives CASIPRPGQGAMGTGELFF.

The CDR3 loop reads CASSLGLAGVETQYF. The CDR3 DNA follows: TGTGCCAGCAGCTTGGGACTAGCGGGGGTAGAGACCCAGTACTTC. The chain links TRBV9 to TRBJ2-5; 14 bases match TRBD2. Germline CDR1 SGDLS, CDR2 YYNGEE. The trim removed 4 bases at V and 4 bases at J, leaving 3 bases unmatched. This CDR3 region has 15 residues.